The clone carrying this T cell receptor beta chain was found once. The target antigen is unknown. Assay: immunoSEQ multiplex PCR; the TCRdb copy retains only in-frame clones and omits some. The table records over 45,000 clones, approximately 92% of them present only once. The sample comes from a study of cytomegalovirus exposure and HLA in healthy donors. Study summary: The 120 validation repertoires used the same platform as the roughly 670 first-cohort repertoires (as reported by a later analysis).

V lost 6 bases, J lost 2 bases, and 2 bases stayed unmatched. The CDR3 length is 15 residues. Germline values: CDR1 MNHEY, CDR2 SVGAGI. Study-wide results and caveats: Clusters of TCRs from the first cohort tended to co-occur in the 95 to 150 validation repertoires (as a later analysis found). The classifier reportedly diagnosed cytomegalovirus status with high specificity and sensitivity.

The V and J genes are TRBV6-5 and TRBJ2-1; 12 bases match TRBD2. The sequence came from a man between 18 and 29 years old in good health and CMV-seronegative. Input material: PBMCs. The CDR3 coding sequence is TGTGCCAGCAGGGCTAGCGGGAGGGCCTACAATGAGCAGTTCTTC. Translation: CASRASGRAYNEQFF.